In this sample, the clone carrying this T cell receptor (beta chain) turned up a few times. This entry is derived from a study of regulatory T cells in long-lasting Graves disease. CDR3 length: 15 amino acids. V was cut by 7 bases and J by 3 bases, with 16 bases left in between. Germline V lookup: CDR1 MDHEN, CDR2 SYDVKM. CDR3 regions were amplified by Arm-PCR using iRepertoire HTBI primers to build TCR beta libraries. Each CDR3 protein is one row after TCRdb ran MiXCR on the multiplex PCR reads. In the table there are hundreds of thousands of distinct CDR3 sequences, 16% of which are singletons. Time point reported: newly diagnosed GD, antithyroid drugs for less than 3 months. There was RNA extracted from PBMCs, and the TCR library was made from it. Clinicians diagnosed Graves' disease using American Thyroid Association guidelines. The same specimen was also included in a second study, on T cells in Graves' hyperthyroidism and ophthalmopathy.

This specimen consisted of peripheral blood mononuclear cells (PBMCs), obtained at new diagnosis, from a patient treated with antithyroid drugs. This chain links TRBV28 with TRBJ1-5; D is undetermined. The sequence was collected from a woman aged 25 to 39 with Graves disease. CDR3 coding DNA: TGTGCCAGCACCGTACGCCGGATGATCAATCAGCCCCAGCATTTT. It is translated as CASTVRRMINQPQHF.